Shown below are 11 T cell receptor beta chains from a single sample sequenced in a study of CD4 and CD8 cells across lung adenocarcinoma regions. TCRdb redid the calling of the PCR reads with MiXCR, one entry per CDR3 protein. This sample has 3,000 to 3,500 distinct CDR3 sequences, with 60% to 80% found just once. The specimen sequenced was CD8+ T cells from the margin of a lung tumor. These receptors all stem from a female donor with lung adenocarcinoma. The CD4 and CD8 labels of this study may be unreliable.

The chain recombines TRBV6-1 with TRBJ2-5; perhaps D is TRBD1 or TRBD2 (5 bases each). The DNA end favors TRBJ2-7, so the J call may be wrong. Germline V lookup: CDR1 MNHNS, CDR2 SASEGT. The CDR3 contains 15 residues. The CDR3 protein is CASKAGRSGYDEQYF. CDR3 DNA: TGTGCCAGCAAGGCAGGGCGATCGGGATACGACGAGCAGTACTTC.

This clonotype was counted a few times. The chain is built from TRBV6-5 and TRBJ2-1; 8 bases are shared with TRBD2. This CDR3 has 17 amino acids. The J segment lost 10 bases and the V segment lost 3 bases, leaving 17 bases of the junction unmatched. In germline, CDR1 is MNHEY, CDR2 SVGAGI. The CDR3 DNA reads TGTGCCAGCAGTTATACCCTTGACGGGGGGGCCTCCTACGAGCAGTTCTTC. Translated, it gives CASSYTLDGGASYEQFF.

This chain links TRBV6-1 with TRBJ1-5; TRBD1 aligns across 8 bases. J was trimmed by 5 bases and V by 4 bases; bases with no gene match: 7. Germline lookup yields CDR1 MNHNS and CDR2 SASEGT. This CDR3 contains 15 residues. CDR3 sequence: CASSVNQGAHQPQHF. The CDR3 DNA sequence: TGTGCCAGCAGTGTAAATCAGGGGGCTCATCAGCCCCAGCATTTT.

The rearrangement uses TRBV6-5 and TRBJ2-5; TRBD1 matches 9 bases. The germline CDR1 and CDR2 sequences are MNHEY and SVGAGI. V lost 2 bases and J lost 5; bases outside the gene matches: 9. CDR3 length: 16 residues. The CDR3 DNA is TGTGCCAGCAGTTACAACCCCGCCGGGACAGGGGAGACCCAGTACTTC. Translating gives CASSYNPAGTGETQYF.

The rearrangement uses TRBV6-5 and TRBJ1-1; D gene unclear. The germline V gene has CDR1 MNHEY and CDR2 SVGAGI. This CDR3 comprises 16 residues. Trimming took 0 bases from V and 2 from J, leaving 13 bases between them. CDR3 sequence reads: CASSYSIRGINTEAFF. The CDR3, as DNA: TGTGCCAGCAGTTACTCGATTCGAGGAATTAACACTGAAGCTTTCTTT.

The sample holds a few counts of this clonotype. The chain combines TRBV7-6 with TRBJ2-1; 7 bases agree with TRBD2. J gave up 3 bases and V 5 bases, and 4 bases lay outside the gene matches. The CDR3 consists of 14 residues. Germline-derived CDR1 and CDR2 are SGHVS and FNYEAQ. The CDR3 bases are TGTGCCAGCAGCCCGAGCGGGAACTACAATGAGCAGTTCTTC. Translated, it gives CASSPSGNYNEQFF.

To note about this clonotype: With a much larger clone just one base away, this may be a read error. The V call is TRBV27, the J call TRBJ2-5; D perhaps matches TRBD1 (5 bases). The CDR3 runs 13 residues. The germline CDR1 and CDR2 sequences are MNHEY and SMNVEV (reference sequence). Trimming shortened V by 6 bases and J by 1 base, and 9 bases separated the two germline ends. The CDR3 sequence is CASRSRVQETQYF. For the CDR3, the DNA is TGTGCCAGCAGATCCAGGGTCCAAGAGACCCAGTACTTC.

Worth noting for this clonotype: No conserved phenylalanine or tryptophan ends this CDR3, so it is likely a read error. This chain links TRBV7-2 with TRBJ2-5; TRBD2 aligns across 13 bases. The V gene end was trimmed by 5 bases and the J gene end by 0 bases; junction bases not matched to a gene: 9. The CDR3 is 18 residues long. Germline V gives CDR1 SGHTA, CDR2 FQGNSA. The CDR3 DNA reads TGTGCCAGCAGCCCTCCCCCCGGGACTAGCGGGGACCAAGAGACCCAGTACCTC. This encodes CASSPPPGTSGDQETQYL.

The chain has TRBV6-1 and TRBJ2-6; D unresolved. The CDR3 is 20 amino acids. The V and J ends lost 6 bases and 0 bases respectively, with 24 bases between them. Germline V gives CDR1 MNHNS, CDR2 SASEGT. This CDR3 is CASSPRPQATLFSGANVLTF. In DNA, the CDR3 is TGTGCCAGCAGCCCCCGTCCTCAGGCGACACTGTTCTCTGGGGCCAACGTCCTGACTTTC.

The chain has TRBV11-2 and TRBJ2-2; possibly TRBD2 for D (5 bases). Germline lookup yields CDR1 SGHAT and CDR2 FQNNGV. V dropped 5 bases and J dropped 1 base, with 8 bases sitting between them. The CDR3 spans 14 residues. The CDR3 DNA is TGTGCCAGCAGCCTTAGCGAGAACACCGGGGAGCTGTTTTTT. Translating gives CASSLSENTGELFF.

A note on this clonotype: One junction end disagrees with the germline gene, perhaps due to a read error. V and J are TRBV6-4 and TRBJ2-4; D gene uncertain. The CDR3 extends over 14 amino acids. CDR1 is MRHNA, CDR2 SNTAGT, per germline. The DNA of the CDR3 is TGTGCCGGCAGTGGCGTGGGTGCCACAAATACGCAGTATTTC. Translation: CAGSGVGATNTQYF.